Sequencing of this TCR beta chain was carried out in a study of T cells expressing NK-cell markers. 5'RACE template switching built TCR beta cDNA with unique molecular identifiers. TCRdb re-called the 5' RACE reads and catalogs CDR3 proteins one per entry, DNA excluded. The sample table includes under 600,000 distinct CDR3 sequences. CDR1 SGHRS and CDR2 YFSETQ come from the germline V gene. CDR3 size: 16 residues. The chain uses TRBV5-1 and TRBJ1-5; TCRdb gives TRBD1 as the D gene, but with no DNA this cannot be confirmed. This TCR was sampled from a woman between 50 and 59 years old in good health. The source material was blood T cells: a sorted CD56 or NKG2C T cell subset, CD4+ or CD8+ T cells, or bulk PBMC T cells (not recorded which). CDR3 in amino acids: CASSFSGTGGNQPQHF.